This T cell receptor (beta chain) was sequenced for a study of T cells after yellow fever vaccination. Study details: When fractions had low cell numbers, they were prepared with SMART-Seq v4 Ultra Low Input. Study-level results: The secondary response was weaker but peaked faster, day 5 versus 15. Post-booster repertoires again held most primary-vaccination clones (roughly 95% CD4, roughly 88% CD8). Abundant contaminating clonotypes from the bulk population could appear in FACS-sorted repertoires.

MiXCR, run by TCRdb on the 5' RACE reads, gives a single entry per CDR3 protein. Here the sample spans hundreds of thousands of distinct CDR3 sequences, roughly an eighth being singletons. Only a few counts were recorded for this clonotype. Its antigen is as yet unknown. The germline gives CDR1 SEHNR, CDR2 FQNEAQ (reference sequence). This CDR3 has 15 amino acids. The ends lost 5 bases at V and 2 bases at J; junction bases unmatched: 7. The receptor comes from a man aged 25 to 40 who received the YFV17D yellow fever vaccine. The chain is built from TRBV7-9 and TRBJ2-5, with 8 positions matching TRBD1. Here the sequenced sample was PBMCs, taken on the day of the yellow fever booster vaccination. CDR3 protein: CASSPAGGEQETQYF. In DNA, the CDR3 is TGTGCCAGCAGCCCCGCAGGGGGCGAACAAGAGACCCAGTACTTC. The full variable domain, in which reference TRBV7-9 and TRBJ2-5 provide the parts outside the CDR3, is DTGVSQNPRHKITKRGQNVTFRCDPISEHNRLYWYRQTLGQGPEFLTYFQNEAQLEKSRLLSDRFSAERPKGSFSTLEIQRTEQGDSAMYLCASSPAGGEQETQYFGPGTRLLVL.